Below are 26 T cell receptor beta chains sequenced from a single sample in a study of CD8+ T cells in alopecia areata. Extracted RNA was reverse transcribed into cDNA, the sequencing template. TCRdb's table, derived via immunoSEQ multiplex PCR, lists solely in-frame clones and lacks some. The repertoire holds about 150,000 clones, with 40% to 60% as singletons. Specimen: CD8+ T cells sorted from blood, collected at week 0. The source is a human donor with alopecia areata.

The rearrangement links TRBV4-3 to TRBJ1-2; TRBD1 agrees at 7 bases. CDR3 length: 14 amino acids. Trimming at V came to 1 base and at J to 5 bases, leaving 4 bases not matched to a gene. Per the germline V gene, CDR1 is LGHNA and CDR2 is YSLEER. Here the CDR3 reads CASSQGGTAYGYTF. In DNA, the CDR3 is TGCGCCAGCAGCCAAGGTGGGACAGCTTATGGCTACACCTTC.

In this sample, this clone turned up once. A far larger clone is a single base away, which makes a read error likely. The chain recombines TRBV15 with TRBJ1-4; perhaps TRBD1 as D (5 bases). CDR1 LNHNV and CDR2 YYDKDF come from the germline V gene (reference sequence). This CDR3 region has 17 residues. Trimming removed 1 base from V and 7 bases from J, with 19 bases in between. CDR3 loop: CATSRVDRKQRGEKLFF. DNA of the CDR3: TGTGCCACCAGCAGAGTTGACAGAAAACAGCGTGGTGAAAAACTGTTTTTT. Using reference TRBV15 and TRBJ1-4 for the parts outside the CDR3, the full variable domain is DAMVIQNPRYQVTQFGKPVTLSCSQTLNHNVMYWYQQKSSQAPKLLFHYYDKDFNNEADTPDNFQSRRPNTSFCFLDIRSPGLGDTAMYLCATSRVDRKQRGEKLFFGSGTQLSVL.

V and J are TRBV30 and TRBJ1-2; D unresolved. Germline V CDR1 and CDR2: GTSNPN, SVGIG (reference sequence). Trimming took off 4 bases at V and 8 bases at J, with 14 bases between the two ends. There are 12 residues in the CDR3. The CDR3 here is CAWKGSPTGYTF. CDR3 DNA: TGTGCCTGGAAGGGTTCCCCGACAGGCTACACCTTC.

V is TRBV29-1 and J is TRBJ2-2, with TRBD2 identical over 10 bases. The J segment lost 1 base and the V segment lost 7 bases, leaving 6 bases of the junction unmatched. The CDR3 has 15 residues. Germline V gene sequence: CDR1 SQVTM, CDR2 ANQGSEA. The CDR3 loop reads CSALRTSGNTGELFF. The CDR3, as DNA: TGCAGCGCCCTCCGGACTAGCGGGAACACCGGGGAGCTGTTTTTT.

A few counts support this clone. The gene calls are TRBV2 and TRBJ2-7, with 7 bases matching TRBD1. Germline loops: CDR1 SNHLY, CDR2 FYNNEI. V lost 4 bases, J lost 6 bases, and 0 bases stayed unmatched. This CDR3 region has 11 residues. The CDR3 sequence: CASSGQGEQYF. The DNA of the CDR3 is TGTGCCAGCAGTGGACAGGGCGAGCAGTACTTC. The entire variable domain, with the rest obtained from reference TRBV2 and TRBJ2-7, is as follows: EPEVTQTPSHQVTQMGQEVILRCVPISNHLYFYWYRQILGQKVEFLVSFYNNEISEKSEIFDDQFSVERPDGSNFTLKIRSTKLEDSAMYFCASSGQGEQYFGPGTRLTVT.

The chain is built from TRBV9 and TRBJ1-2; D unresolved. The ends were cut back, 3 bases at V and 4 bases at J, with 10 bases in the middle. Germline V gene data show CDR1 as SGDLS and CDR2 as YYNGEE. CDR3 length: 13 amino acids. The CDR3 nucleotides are TGTGCCAGCAGCGGGGCTTCGTTCTATGGCTACACCTTC. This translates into CASSGASFYGYTF.

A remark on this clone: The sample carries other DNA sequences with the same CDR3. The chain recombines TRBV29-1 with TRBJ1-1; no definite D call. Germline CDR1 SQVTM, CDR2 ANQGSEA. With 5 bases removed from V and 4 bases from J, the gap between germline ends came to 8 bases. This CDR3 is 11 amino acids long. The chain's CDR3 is CSVLVGTEAFF. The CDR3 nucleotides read TGCAGCGTTCTCGTCGGCACTGAAGCTTTCTTT.

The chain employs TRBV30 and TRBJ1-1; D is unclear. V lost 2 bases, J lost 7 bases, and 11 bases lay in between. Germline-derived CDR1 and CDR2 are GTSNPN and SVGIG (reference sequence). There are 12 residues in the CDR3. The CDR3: CAWSYLADEAFF. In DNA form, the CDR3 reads TGTGCCTGGAGTTACTTAGCAGATGAAGCTTTCTTT.

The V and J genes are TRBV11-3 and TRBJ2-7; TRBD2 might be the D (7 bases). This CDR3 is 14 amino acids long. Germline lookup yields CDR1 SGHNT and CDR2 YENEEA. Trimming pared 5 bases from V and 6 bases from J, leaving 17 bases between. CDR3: CASSTDRRGGEQYF. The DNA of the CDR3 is TGTGCCAGCAGCACCGACCGAAGGGGGGGCGAGCAGTACTTC. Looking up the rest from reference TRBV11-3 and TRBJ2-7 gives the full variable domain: EAGVVQSPRYKIIEKKQPVAFWCNPISGHNTLYWYLQNLGQGPELLIRYENEEAVDDSQLPKDRFSAERLKGVDSTLKIQPAELGDSAVYLCASSTDRRGGEQYFGPGTRLTVT.

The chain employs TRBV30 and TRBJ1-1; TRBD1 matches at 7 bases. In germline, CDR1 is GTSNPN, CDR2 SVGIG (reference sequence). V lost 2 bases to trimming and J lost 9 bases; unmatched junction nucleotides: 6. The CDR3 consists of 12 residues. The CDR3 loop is CAWSPGGGQAFF. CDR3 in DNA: TGTGCCTGGAGTCCAGGGGGAGGACAAGCTTTCTTT.

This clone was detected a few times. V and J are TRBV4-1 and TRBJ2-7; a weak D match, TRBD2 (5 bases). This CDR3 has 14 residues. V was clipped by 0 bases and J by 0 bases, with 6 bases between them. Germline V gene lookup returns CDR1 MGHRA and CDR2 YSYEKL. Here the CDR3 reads CASSQDEGSYEQYF. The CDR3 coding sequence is TGCGCCAGCAGCCAAGATGAGGGCTCCTACGAGCAGTACTTC.

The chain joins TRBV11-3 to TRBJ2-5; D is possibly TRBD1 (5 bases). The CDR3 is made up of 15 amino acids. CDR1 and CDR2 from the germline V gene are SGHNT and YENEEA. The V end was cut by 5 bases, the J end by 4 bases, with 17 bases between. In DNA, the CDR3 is TGTGCCAGCAGCCCTCCGGCCAGGGTCTTAGAGACCCAGTACTTC. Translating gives CASSPPARVLETQYF.

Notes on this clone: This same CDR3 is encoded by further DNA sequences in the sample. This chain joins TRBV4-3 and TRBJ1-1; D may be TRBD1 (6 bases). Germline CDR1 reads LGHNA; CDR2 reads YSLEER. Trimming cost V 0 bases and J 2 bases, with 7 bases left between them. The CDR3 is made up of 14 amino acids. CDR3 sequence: CASSQDRGNTEAFF. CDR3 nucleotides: TGCGCCAGCAGCCAAGACAGGGGAAACACTGAAGCTTTCTTT.

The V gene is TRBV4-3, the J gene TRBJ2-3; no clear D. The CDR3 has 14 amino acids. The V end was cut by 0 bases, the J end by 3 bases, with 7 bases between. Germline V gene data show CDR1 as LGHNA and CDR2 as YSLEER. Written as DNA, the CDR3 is TGCGCCAGCAGCCAAGATCTGAGGACAGATACGCAGTATTTT. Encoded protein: CASSQDLRTDTQYF.

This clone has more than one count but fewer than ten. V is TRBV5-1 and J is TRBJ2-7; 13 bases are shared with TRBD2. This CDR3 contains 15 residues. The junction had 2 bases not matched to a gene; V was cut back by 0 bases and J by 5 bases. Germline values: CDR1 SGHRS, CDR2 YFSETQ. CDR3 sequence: CASSLEGTSGDEQYF. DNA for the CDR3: TGCGCCAGCAGCTTGGAGGGGACTAGCGGGGACGAGCAGTACTTC.

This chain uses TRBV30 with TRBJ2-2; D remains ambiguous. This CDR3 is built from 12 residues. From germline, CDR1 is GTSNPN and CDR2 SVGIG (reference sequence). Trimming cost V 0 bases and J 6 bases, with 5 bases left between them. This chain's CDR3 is CAWSVSAGELFF. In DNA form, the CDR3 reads TGTGCCTGGAGTGTTTCGGCCGGGGAGCTGTTTTTT.

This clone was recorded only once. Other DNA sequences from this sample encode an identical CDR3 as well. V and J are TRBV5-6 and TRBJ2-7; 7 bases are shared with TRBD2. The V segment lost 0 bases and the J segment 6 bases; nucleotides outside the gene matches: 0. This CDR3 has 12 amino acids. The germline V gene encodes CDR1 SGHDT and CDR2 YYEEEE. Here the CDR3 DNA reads TGTGCCAGCAGCTTGGGCGGGAGCGAGCAGTACTTC. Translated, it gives CASSLGGSEQYF. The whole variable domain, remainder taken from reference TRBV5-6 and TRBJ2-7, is DAGVTQSPTHLIKTRGQQVTLRCSPKSGHDTVSWYQQALGQGPQFIFQYYEEEERQRGNFPDRFSGHQFPNYSSELNVNALLLGDSALYLCASSLGGSEQYFGPGTRLTVT.

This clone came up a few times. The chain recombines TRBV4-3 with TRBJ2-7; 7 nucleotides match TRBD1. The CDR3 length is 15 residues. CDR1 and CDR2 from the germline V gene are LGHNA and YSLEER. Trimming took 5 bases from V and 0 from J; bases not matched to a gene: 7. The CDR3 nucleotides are TGCGCCAGCAGCGACAGGGCAGGGGACTCCTACGAGCAGTACTTC. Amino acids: CASSDRAGDSYEQYF.

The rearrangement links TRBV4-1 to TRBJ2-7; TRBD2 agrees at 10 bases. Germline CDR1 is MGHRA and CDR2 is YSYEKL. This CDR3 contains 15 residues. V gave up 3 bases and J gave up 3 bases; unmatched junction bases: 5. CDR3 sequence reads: CASSQAAGGIYEQYF. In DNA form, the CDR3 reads TGCGCCAGCAGCCAGGCAGCGGGGGGGATCTACGAGCAGTACTTC.

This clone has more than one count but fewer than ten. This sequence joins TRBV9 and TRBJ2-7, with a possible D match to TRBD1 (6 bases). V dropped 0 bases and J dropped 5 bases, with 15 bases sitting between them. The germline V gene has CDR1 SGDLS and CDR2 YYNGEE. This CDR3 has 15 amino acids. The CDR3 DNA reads TGTGCCAGCAGCGTAGACGGCAGGGCAGGGGACGAGCAGTACTTC. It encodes CASSVDGRAGDEQYF.

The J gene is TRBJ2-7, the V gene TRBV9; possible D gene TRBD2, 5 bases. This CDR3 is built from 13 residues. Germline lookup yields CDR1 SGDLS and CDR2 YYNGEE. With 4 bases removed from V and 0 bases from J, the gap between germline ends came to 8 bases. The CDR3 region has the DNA TGTGCCAGCAGCCCCCGGGGCTCCTACGAGCAGTACTTC. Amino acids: CASSPRGSYEQYF.

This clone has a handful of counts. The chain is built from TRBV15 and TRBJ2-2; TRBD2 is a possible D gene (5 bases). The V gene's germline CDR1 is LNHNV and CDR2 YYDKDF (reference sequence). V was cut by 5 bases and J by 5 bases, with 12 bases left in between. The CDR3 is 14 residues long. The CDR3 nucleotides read TGTGCCACCAGCTCCGCGAGAGGGACCGGGGAGCTGTTTTTT. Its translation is CATSSARGTGELFF.

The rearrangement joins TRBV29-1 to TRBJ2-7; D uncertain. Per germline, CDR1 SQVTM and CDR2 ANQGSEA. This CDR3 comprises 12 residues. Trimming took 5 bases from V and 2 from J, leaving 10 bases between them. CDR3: CSVFSAAYEQYF. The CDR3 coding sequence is TGCAGCGTTTTCTCTGCGGCCTACGAGCAGTACTTC.

In DNA form, the CDR3 reads TGTGCCAGCAGCCCACGGACAGACTATGGCTACACCTTC. Protein sequence: CASSPRTDYGYTF. The chain recombines TRBV13 with TRBJ1-2, with a tentative D call TRBD1 (6 bases). V was trimmed by 5 bases and J by 3 bases, leaving 10 bases between them. Per germline, CDR1 PRHDT and CDR2 FYEKMQ (reference sequence). This CDR3 contains 13 residues.

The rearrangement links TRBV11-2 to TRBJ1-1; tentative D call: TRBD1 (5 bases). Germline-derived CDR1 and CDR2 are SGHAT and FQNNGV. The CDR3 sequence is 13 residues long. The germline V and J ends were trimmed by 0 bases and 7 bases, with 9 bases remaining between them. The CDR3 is CASSLERQLEAFF. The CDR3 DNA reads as TGTGCCAGCAGCTTAGAGCGACAGCTTGAAGCTTTCTTT.

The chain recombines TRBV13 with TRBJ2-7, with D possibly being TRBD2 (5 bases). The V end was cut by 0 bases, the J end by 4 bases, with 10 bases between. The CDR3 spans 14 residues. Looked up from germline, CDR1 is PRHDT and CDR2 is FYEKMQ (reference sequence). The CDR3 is CASSLGRRGYEQYF. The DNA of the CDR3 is TGTGCCAGCAGCTTAGGCCGGCGAGGGTACGAGCAGTACTTC.